This T cell receptor beta chain was captured in a study of regulatory T cells in long-lasting Graves disease (dated by TCRdb to the early 2020s). About the investigation overall: Persistent Graves' disease was defined as persistently positive TSH receptor autoantibodies together with antithyroid drug treatment for over 5 years. Patients with persistent Graves' disease were compared with patients with newly diagnosed Graves' disease using TCR sequencing and RNA sequencing of peripheral blood. The study took place in China and was registered as a clinical trial. TCR sequencing covered some 13 persistent and around 20 newly diagnosed Graves' disease patients, some 35 samples in total. In the clinical cohort, patients with persistent Graves' disease had used antithyroid drugs for an average of roughly ten years. Study-wide findings and limitations: Preferential use of TRBV28, TRBJ1-2 and TRBJ2-5 was observed in persistent disease, whereas TRBV20-1 and TRBJ2-1 were favored in newly diagnosed disease. The authors acknowledged the small sample size as a limitation that may reduce accuracy. Peripheral blood alone was examined, since thyroid tissue, which constituted the primary lesion, could not be accessed. Sequencing and analysis were limited to the TCR beta chain. Patients with persistent disease shared more public clonotypes (around 2,500) than newly diagnosed patients did (around 980). Persistent Graves' disease patients showed lower TCR Shannon entropy and fewer highly expanded clones than newly diagnosed patients, suggesting clonal expansion.

Libraries were prepared through multiplex PCR. The sequencer was an Illumina HiSeq 4000. iRepertoire HTBI primers and Arm-PCR amplification of CDR3 regions were used to construct TCR beta libraries. Before sequencing, the PCR products underwent gel purification. The authors' analysis ran thus. A total of some 60 TRBV and 14 TRBJ segments were identified across samples and were used for gene usage analysis of CDR3 amino acid clonotypes. COPE and FqMerger were used to merge filtered high-quality paired reads into contigs. BLAST was used to align contigs to IMGT TRBV, TRBD and TRBJ reference genes, and CDR3 was defined according to IMGT. Any clonotype with a frequency above 0.1% was counted as a highly expanded clone. Shannon entropy served as the measure of repertoire diversity, while the Gini coefficient captured V-J evenness. Public clonotypes were defined as clonotypes shared by more than one individual. TCRdb reworked the public reads: Q25 trimming with fastp, MiXCR clone assembly, productive beta chains retained. A single entry per CDR3 protein holds the most common genes and DNA from its merged rows. These V and J calls derive from TCRdb rather than the authors' analysis. In all, the sample holds a few hundred thousand distinct CDR3 sequences, and around 22% of those were seen once. The ten largest clonotypes hold about 26% of the sample.

According to the study, the label for this sample's time point signals: persistent/refractory GD, antithyroid drugs over 5 years with positive TRAb. For both TCR sequencing and RNA sequencing, RNA was extracted from PBMCs using TRIzol. The diagnosis of Graves' disease was made according to American Thyroid Association guidelines. Patients were recruited from an endocrinology department in Xi'an, China. Each patient gave around 9.2 milliliters of peripheral blood, collected in an EDTA anticoagulant tube. Ficoll Paque Plus density gradient separation was used to isolate PBMCs, and no further T cell sorting was done. An Agilent 2100 Bioanalyzer and agarose gel were used to check RNA quality, while a NanoDrop 2000 measured RNA concentration. With respect to this clonotype: Which antigen it targets is not known. No base quality values were provided; no much bigger clone lies one nucleotide off.

Looking up the germline V gene yields CDR1 SGHDT and CDR2 YYEEEE. The junction shows trimming of 4 bases on V and 2 bases on J, plus 19 bases between the germline ends. Including the terminal cysteine and phenylalanine, the CDR3 comprises 16 residues. Only the CDR3 DNA is retained, 48 bases long and in frame from the first base. The sequences come from peripheral blood mononuclear cells (PBMCs), collected when the disease was refractory, from a patient treated with antithyroid drugs. This chain is built from TRBV5-6 and TRBJ2-7; a weak D assignment points to TRBD2 (5 bases agree). The source of this sequence is a female donor with Graves disease. CDR3 loop: CASSGGLDGMTYEQYF. Read as DNA, the sequence is TGTGCCAGCAGCGGAGGATTGGACGGGATGACCTACGAGCAGTACTTC.